This note documents a single TCR beta chain sequence. Its specificity is unknown. This sample is part of a study of OX40 agonist ivuxolimab in advanced cancers. Study overall: Previous treatment with anti-PD-1, anti-PD-L1 or anti-CTLA-4 therapy was allowed; about 40% had received some. Study-wide findings and caveats: CD8+ T cells showed, on average, more clonal expansion than CD4+ cells.

Patients were excluded for autoimmune disease history or systemic immunosuppression. Peripheral blood came from all dose cohorts at three timepoints. Using immunoSEQ multiplex PCR, the repertoire was profiled, and TCRdb retains in-frame clones only, with some absent. Of around 78,000 clones detected, roughly 80% appear once; the ten largest clones hold 4% to 6%. The germline CDR1 and CDR2 sequences are SGHVS and FNYEAQ. V lost 5 bases, J lost 8 bases, and 8 bases stayed unmatched. There are 14 residues in the CDR3. The chain has TRBV7-6 and TRBJ1-4; 7 bases align to TRBD1. The sample was CD4+ or CD8+ T cells sorted from blood, taken in a trial of the OX40 agonist ivuxolimab. The receptor was derived from an adult with an advanced solid tumor such as melanoma, head and neck, liver or kidney cancer. The CDR3 DNA is TGTGCCAGCAGCCTAAGACAGGGTGAGGAAAAACTGTTTTTT. Translation: CASSLRQGEEKLFF.